Listed below are T cell receptor beta chains from one sample, sequenced in a study of T cell changes during pregnancy in multiple sclerosis. The assay was immunoSEQ multiplex PCR, and TCRdb's table has in-frame clones only and misses some. The sample lists nearly 110,000 clones; under 95% were seen once. Sequenced material: peripheral blood, taken before pregnancy. These receptors originate from a female donor with multiple sclerosis, enrolled in a pregnancy study. Each CDR3 is given with its conserved first and last residue. A D gene is named only where the DNA matches it firmly. Only part of the rows carry a size: once, few, many, or a class if the clone is expanded.

v_call	j_call	clone_size	d_call	cdr3_length	cdr3_nt	cdr3_aa
TRBV30	TRBJ1-2	-	-	12	TGTGCCTGGAGGGGTCTAGACCGGGGCTACACCTTC	CAWRGLDRGYTF
TRBV18	TRBJ1-1	-	-	14	TGTGCCAGCTCCCTTTCGGGGACTGGCACTGAAGCTTTCTTT	CASSLSGTGTEAFF
TRBV7-3	TRBJ2-7	-	-	14	TGTGCCAGCAGCTTAGGGCAGGGGACCTACGAGCAGTACTTC	CASSLGQGTYEQYF
TRBV6-6	TRBJ2-5	-	TRBD2	16	TGTGCCAGCAGTTACTCTTCGGCGGGGGGCCAAGAGACCCAGTACTTC	CASSYSSAGGQETQYF
TRBV4-1	TRBJ2-7	-	-	14	TGCGCCAGCAGCCAAGGACTAGTCGCCTACGAGCAGTACTTC	CASSQGLVAYEQYF
TRBV27	TRBJ2-7	-	TRBD2	14	TGTGCCAGCAGTCTAGCGGGAGGAACCTACGAGCAGTACTTC	CASSLAGGTYEQYF
TRBV5-1	TRBJ1-5	-	TRBD1	14	TGCGCCAGCAGCCCGACAGGGAAGGATCAGCCCCAGCATTTT	CASSPTGKDQPQHF
TRBV19	TRBJ2-3	-	-	15	TGTGCCAGTAGTATAGCGGCGGGAACCACAGATACGCAGTATTTT	CASSIAAGTTDTQYF
TRBV16	TRBJ1-5	once	-	13	TGTGCCAGCAGCCGGGGAGGGAATCAGCCCCAGCATTTT	CASSRGGNQPQHF
TRBV6-1	TRBJ2-5	-	-	14	TGTGCCAGCCACCAAGGGGCAGTACAAGAGACCCAGTACTTC	CASHQGAVQETQYF
TRBV19	TRBJ1-3	-	-	16	TGTGCCAGTAGTATAGGAACTGGGGCATCTGGAAACACCATATATTTT	CASSIGTGASGNTIYF
TRBV2	TRBJ1-2	once	-	13	TGTGCCAGCAGTGGGCAAGGGGACTATGGCTACACCTTC	CASSGQGDYGYTF
TRBV2	TRBJ1-1	-	-	15	TGTGCCAGCCTGTTGAGGGGGGGTATGAACACTGAAGCTTTCTTT	CASLLRGGMNTEAFF
TRBV6-5	TRBJ2-7	-	TRBD1	15	TGTGCCAGCAGTTTAAGGGGACAGGGGATCTACGAGCAGTACTTC	CASSLRGQGIYEQYF
TRBV6-6	TRBJ2-3	-	-	15	TGTGCCAGCAGTGACGGGGGACAGATCACAGATACGCAGTATTTT	CASSDGGQITDTQYF
TRBV5-1	TRBJ1-1	-	TRBD1	16	TGCGCCAGCAGCTTGGCCTTTCGCGACAGGGCAGCCGAAGCTTTCTTT	CASSLAFRDRAAEAFF
TRBV13	TRBJ2-7	-	TRBD1	14	TGTGCCAGCAGCTTCGGGCAGGGGGCTGAAGAGCAGTACTTC	CASSFGQGAEEQYF
TRBV5-1	TRBJ1-1	-	-	15	TGCGCCAGCAGCTTGGGTCTAACCTCGGGCACTGAAGCTTTCTTT	CASSLGLTSGTEAFF
TRBV14	TRBJ2-3	-	-	14	TGTGCCAGCAGCCAAGATCCGAAAACAGTTACGCAGTATTTT	CASSQDPKTVTQYF
TRBV19	TRBJ2-2	-	-	14	TGTGCCAGTAGTATTCAGGGCCGGGCCGGGGAGCTGTTTTTT	CASSIQGRAGELFF
TRBV9	TRBJ1-3	-	-	17	TGTGCCAGCAGCGTAGGGGCAGGGACAAGCTCTGGAAACACCATATATTTT	CASSVGAGTSSGNTIYF
TRBV25-1	TRBJ2-1	-	-	13	TGTGCCAGCAGTTTGTCAGGGTCTGTTGAGCAGTTCTTC	CASSLSGSVEQFF
TRBV18	TRBJ2-3	-	TRBD2	17	TGTGCCAGCTCACCGACTCTAGTAGCGGGTAGCACAGATACGCAGTATTTT	CASSPTLVAGSTDTQYF
TRBV13	TRBJ2-1	-	-	16	TGTGCCAGCAGCTTAGGGGTAGTATCGCGGTACAATGAGCAGTTCTTC	CASSLGVVSRYNEQFF
TRBV28	TRBJ1-5	-	-	15	TGTGCCAGCAGTTTACGTCTCTTTAGCAATCAGCCCCAGCATTTT	CASSLRLFSNQPQHF
TRBV11-3	TRBJ2-1	-	-	14	TGTGCCAGCAGCTCCAGAGGTAGCCCGGGGATGCAGTTCTTC	CASSSRGSPGMQFF
TRBV29-1	TRBJ1-2	-	-	13	TGCAGCGTTGAAGAACAGGGAGATGGAGGCTACACCTTC	CSVEEQGDGGYTF
TRBV6-5	TRBJ1-1	-	-	15	TGTGCCAGCAGTTACTCGGCAGGGTTGAACACTGAAGCTTTCTTT	CASSYSAGLNTEAFF
TRBV11-2	TRBJ1-6	-	-	16	TGTGCCAGCAGCTTCGGGGTCAGCTCCTATAATTCACCCCTCCACTTT	CASSFGVSSYNSPLHF
TRBV7-2	TRBJ2-5	-	-	15	TGTGCCAGCAGCTTAGTTGGGGGAGGTTCGGAGACCCAGTACTTC	CASSLVGGGSETQYF
TRBV4-1	TRBJ2-7	once	TRBD1	15	TGCGCCAGCAGCCCTTTAGGGACAGGGCTCTACGAGCAGTACTTC	CASSPLGTGLYEQYF
TRBV28	TRBJ2-3	-	-	14	TGTGCCAGCATTGTGGCGGGAAGCACAGATACGCAGTATTTT	CASIVAGSTDTQYF
TRBV11-1	TRBJ2-7	-	-	13	TGTGCCAGCAGCTTGGAATCGGAGGGCTTGGGTCACTTC	CASSLESEGLGHF
TRBV29-1	TRBJ1-1	once	TRBD1	13	TGCAGTTACGGACAGGCCCCGAACACTGAAGCTTTCTTT	CSYGQAPNTEAFF
TRBV10-3	TRBJ2-5	-	-	13	TGTGCCATCAGTAGGGACACCCAAGAGACCCAGTACTTC	CAISRDTQETQYF
TRBV5-6	TRBJ2-3	-	-	16	TGTGCCAGCAGCTTGGAAGCCCTTACTAGCACAGATACGCAGTATTTT	CASSLEALTSTDTQYF
TRBV6-6	TRBJ2-3	-	-	16	TGTGCCAGCAGTTATTTCCAAATCACTAGCACAGATACGCAGTATTTT	CASSYFQITSTDTQYF
TRBV27	TRBJ2-1	-	TRBD2	15	TGTGCCAGCAGTCCTCGCGGGGGGTTCCTCAATGAGCAGTTCTTC	CASSPRGGFLNEQFF
TRBV30	TRBJ2-3	-	-	15	TGTGCCTGGAGTGTACGCGATTCCAATCCAGATACGCAGTATTTT	CAWSVRDSNPDTQYF
TRBV4-3	TRBJ2-7	-	TRBD2	14	TGCGCCAGCAGCTCCCCGACTAGCCTGGGGGAGCAGTACTTC	CASSSPTSLGEQYF
TRBV2	TRBJ2-2	-	TRBD1	15	TGTGCCAGCAGTGGTAGGACAGGTAACACCGGGGAGCTGTTTTTT	CASSGRTGNTGELFF
TRBV5-1	TRBJ2-1	once	-	15	TGCGCCAGCAGCCTCCAGCCGGGGACAAGGGATGAGCAGTTCTTC	CASSLQPGTRDEQFF
TRBV29-1	TRBJ2-7	few	TRBD1	17	TGCAGCGTTGACCAGGACAGGGAGTGTTGTTTAAGCTACGAGCAGTACTTC	CSVDQDRECCLSYEQYF
TRBV27	TRBJ1-5	-	-	13	TGTGCCAGCAGTTTATCACTCAATCAGCCCCAGCATTTT	CASSLSLNQPQHF
TRBV6-6	TRBJ2-2	-	-	15	TGTGCCAGCGGATCAGCGGGTTTGAACACCGGGGAGCTGTTTTTT	CASGSAGLNTGELFF